One and the same sample provided the 3 T cell receptor beta chains below, sequenced in a study of patients and donors after allogeneic stem cell transplantation. TCRdb re-analysed the RT-PCR reads in MiXCR, keeping a single row per CDR3 protein. The sample carries 920,000 or so distinct CDR3 sequences, more than 15% recorded once. What was sequenced was blood, either unsorted or a sorted T cell fraction (not recorded which). All receptors come from a human donor who was either an allogeneic HSCT recipient or a stem cell or donor lymphocyte infusion donor (not recorded which). It is not recorded whose cells these are; they may come from a transplant donor.

The rearrangement uses TRBV25-1 and TRBJ2-6, with D unclear. The V gene's germline CDR1 is MGHDK and CDR2 SYGVNS. There are 14 residues in the CDR3. The V end was cut by 9 bases, the J end by 1 base, with 10 bases between. The CDR3, as DNA: TGTGCCAGTAACGGACCGTCTGGGGCCAACGTCCTGACTTTC. Translation: CASNGPSGANVLTF.

The CDR3 DNA reads as TGCGCCAGCAGCTTCTCTGAGAGGGCTACGCAGTATTTT. Translation: CASSFSERATQYF. The chain has TRBV5-1 and TRBJ2-3; D might be TRBD2 (5 bases). The germline V gene encodes CDR1 SGHRS and CDR2 YFSETQ. CDR3 length equals 13 residues. Trimming left V 2 bases short and J 8 bases short, with 12 bases between.

This clonotype has just a few counts. The chain links TRBV5-1 to TRBJ2-7; D could derive from TRBD1 or TRBD2 (5 bases each). With 1 base removed from V and 7 bases from J, the gap between germline ends came to 18 bases. The CDR3 sequence is 15 residues long. CDR1 SGHRS and CDR2 YFSETQ come from the germline V gene. Here the CDR3 reads CASSLSVPGPLEQYF. The CDR3, as DNA: TGCGCCAGCAGCTTGTCTGTCCCGGGACCCCTAGAGCAGTACTTC.